This TCR beta chain was obtained from a study of radiation and T cells in renal cell carcinoma. Trimming stripped 5 bases from V and 3 bases from J, with 13 bases between. There are 14 residues in the CDR3. The germline V gene encodes CDR1 SEHNR and CDR2 FQNEAQ (reference sequence). This clone is judged medium-sized (0.01 to 0.1%). Time point noted: blood 2 weeks post-SBRT. Indicated treatment: 15 Gy SBRT to primary tumor, nephrectomy 4 weeks later. Clear cell pathology was present in this patient's renal cell carcinoma. Sequencing used immunoSEQ multiplex PCR; TCRdb keeps in-frame clones, though not all of them. The sample lists over 55,000 clones; around 78% were seen once.

This specimen consisted of blood, obtained from a patient whose treatment included radiotherapy and nephrectomy. The sequence derives from a man aged 55 to 70 with renal cell carcinoma. The rearrangement links TRBV7-9 to TRBJ1-1; D is uncertain. The CDR3 coding sequence is TGTGCCAGCAGCACTTCATTGGAGGACACTGAAGCTTTCTTT. Protein sequence: CASSTSLEDTEAFF.